The 20 T cell receptor beta chains reported below all come from one sample, sequenced in a study of CD8 T cells in Susac syndrome. The RNA input was roughly 0.45 to 1 ug, and it was reverse transcribed with random hexamers. TCRdb used MiXCR to reprocess the immunoSEQ multiplex PCR reads, holding one entry per CDR3 protein. The table shows about 130,000 distinct CDR3 sequences, with over 85% occurring only once. Input material: CD8+ T cells from PBMCs. The receptors here all came from a human donor with Susac syndrome.

This sequence joins TRBV13 and TRBJ2-5, with 7 bases aligning to TRBD1. The CDR3 length is 14 residues. In germline, CDR1 is PRHDT, CDR2 FYEKMQ (reference sequence). Trimming took 3 bases from V and 3 from J; bases not matched to a gene: 4. The CDR3 coding sequence is TGTGCCAGCAGCTTTGGGACAGCCGAAGAGACCCAGTACTTC. Its protein product is CASSFGTAEETQYF.

The genes are TRBV20-1 and TRBJ1-2, with TRBD1 identical over 8 bases. V shed 3 bases, J shed 3 bases, and the junction held 6 bases outside the gene matches. The CDR3 extends over 14 amino acids. Germline V lookup: CDR1 DFQATT, CDR2 SNEGSKA (reference sequence). The chain's CDR3 is CSARPTGVDYGYTF. The CDR3 coding sequence is TGCAGTGCTAGGCCGACAGGGGTAGACTATGGCTACACCTTC.

This chain links TRBV20-1 with TRBJ2-2; the D is unclear. The CDR3 contains 11 residues. The V gene lost 5 bases and the J gene lost 2 bases, with 3 bases spanning the gap. Germline CDR1 reads DFQATT; CDR2 reads SNEGSKA (reference sequence). The CDR3 DNA is TGCAGTGCTCGTAACACCGGGGAGCTGTTTTTT. Amino acids: CSARNTGELFF.

V gene TRBV3-1 combines with J gene TRBJ2-5; 11 bases match TRBD2. Germline V gives CDR1 LGHDT, CDR2 YNNKEL (reference sequence). With 6 bases clipped from V and 4 bases from J, the junction kept 7 bases outside the gene matches. The CDR3 is 15 amino acids. The CDR3 reads CASRDSGRAGETQYF. The DNA for the CDR3 is TGTGCCAGCAGGGATAGCGGGAGGGCCGGAGAGACCCAGTACTTC.

This chain joins TRBV10-2 and TRBJ2-1, with D tentatively TRBD2 (6 bases). The length of the CDR3 is 14 residues. V was cut by 6 bases and J by 4 bases, with 13 bases left in between. Germline V gives CDR1 WSHSY, CDR2 SAAADI. CDR3 nucleotides: TGCGCCAGCAGGAACCGACTAGAGTACAATGAGCAGTTCTTC. Amino acid sequence: CASRNRLEYNEQFF.

The rearrangement uses TRBV13 and TRBJ2-5; 9 bases map to TRBD2. In germline, CDR1 is PRHDT, CDR2 FYEKMQ (reference sequence). Unmatched junction bases numbered 3, after V lost 6 bases and J lost 1 base. CDR3 length: 14 residues. CDR3 region: CASRTSGGQETQYF. CDR3 nucleotides: TGTGCCAGCAGGACTAGCGGAGGCCAAGAGACCCAGTACTTC.

V gene TRBV7-9 combines with J gene TRBJ1-1; D is unclear. This CDR3 is 12 amino acids long. Germline V gene data show CDR1 as SEHNR and CDR2 as FQNEAQ (reference sequence). The V and J ends lost 0 bases and 8 bases respectively, with 7 bases between them. The CDR3 DNA sequence: TGTGCCAGCAGCTTAGCTGCAAGGGAAGCTTTCTTT. This codes for CASSLAAREAFF.

V usage is TRBV12-3 or TRBV12-4 and J usage is TRBJ2-5, with D unresolved. This CDR3 contains 11 residues. Trimming took off 4 bases at V and 11 bases at J, with 11 bases between the two ends. Written as DNA, the CDR3 is TGTGCCAGCAGTTCCAACTTCGAACAGTACTTC. This sequence encodes CASSSNFEQYF.

The CDR3 loop reads CSARGAGEILGYGYTF. The CDR3 DNA reads TGCAGTGCTAGGGGGGCAGGGGAAATTCTTGGCTATGGCTACACCTTC. The genes are TRBV20-1 and TRBJ1-2; maybe TRBD1 (6 bases). This CDR3 is built from 16 residues. Germline V gene sequence: CDR1 DFQATT, CDR2 SNEGSKA (reference sequence). The V end lost 3 bases, the J end lost 4 bases, and 21 bases lay between the germline ends.

The V call is TRBV4-1, the J call TRBJ2-1; 10 bases are shared with TRBD2. Germline V lookup: CDR1 MGHRA, CDR2 YSYEKL. Germline trimming cut 3 bases from V and 2 bases from J; bases unmatched to any gene: 7. This CDR3 is 17 amino acids long. CDR3 bases: TGCGCCAGCAGCCACGAACAGCGGGGGGGCACCTACAATGAGCAGTTCTTC. Its protein product is CASSHEQRGGTYNEQFF.

The chain recombines TRBV12-3 or TRBV12-4 with TRBJ1-5, with TRBD1 identical over 9 bases. This CDR3 has 20 amino acids. V lost 5 bases, J lost 0 bases, and 17 bases stayed unmatched. The CDR3 sequence is CASSQALGDRAPYSNQPQHF. CDR3 DNA sequence: TGTGCCAGCAGTCAAGCCCTGGGGGACAGGGCTCCCTATAGCAATCAGCCCCAGCATTTT.

The V gene is TRBV7-9, the J gene TRBJ1-2; D unclear. Per germline, CDR1 SEHNR and CDR2 FQNEAQ (reference sequence). The V end lost 1 base, the J end lost 5 bases, and 8 bases lay between the germline ends. This CDR3 has 13 amino acids. CDR3 bases: TGTGCCAGCAGCTTAGGTCTGGGGTATGGCTACACCTTC. Translated: CASSLGLGYGYTF.

The chain couples TRBV4-2 to TRBJ2-5, with D perhaps matching TRBD1 (5 bases). CDR3 length: 14 residues. Per the germline V gene, CDR1 is LGHNA and CDR2 is YNFKEQ. V lost 0 bases, J lost 1 base, and 6 bases lay in between. The DNA of the CDR3 is TGTGCCAGCAGCCAAGATGACAGCCAAGAGACCCAGTACTTC. It encodes CASSQDDSQETQYF.

This chain's CDR3 is CASSLGQGGPYGYTF. The CDR3 nucleotides read TGTGCCAGCAGCTTGGGACAGGGGGGTCCCTATGGCTACACCTTC. The V and J genes are TRBV7-9 and TRBJ1-2; 11 bases line up with TRBD1. Losses at the gene ends were 3 bases for V and 4 bases for J; bases not matched to a gene: 4. From germline, CDR1 is SEHNR and CDR2 FQNEAQ (reference sequence). The CDR3 length is 15 residues.

The CDR3 DNA reads as TGTGCCAGCAGTCCCAGTTTGGGGCAGTTCTTC. It translates to CASSPSLGQFF. The V gene is TRBV28, the J gene TRBJ2-1; D unresolved. The germline V gene has CDR1 MDHEN and CDR2 SYDVKM. Trimming shortened V by 5 bases and J by 12 bases, and 11 bases separated the two germline ends. The CDR3 has 11 amino acids.

This chain connects TRBV25-1 to TRBJ2-1, with TRBD2 identical over 8 bases. The CDR3 contains 15 residues. Per the germline V gene, CDR1 is MGHDK and CDR2 is SYGVNS. V trimming: 5 bases; J trimming: 4 bases; junction bases outside the gene matches: 7. The CDR3 loop is CASSFPAGVYNEQFF. In nucleotides, the CDR3 is TGTGCCAGCAGTTTCCCAGCGGGAGTATACAATGAGCAGTTCTTC.

V and J are TRBV30 and TRBJ2-1, with D maybe TRBD2 (5 bases). Trimming shortened V by 5 bases and J by 6 bases, and 11 bases separated the two germline ends. CDR1 and CDR2 from the germline V gene are GTSNPN and SVGIG (reference sequence). The CDR3 is 12 residues long. The CDR3: CAWSREINEQFF. CDR3 sequence (DNA): TGTGCCTGGTCCCGGGAAATCAATGAGCAGTTCTTC. Full variable domain (outside the CDR3, taken from reference TRBV30 and TRBJ2-1): SQTIHQWPATLVQPVGSPLSLECTVEGTSNPNLYWYRQAAGRGLQLLFYSVGIGQISSEVPQNLSASRPQDRQFILSSKKLLLSDSGFYLCAWSREINEQFFGPGTRLTVL.

The chain joins TRBV7-3 to TRBJ2-1, with 7 bases identical to TRBD1. Germline CDR1 SGHTA, CDR2 FQGTGA. V shed 2 bases and J 4 bases; nucleotides not matched to a gene: 11. This CDR3 contains 17 residues. CDR3 region: CASSLGPVAGGYNEQFF. CDR3 sequence (DNA): TGTGCCAGCAGCTTAGGACCGGTGGCAGGGGGATACAATGAGCAGTTCTTC.

The table lists this clonotype with a count of one. The rearrangement links TRBV4-2 to TRBJ2-7; TRBD2 aligns across 7 bases. Germline V lookup: CDR1 LGHNA, CDR2 YNFKEQ. The J segment lost 3 bases and the V segment lost 0 bases, leaving 11 bases of the junction unmatched. CDR3 size: 17 residues. This CDR3 reads CASSQDSATSAHYEQYF. The CDR3 DNA follows: TGTGCCAGCAGCCAAGATTCGGCCACTAGCGCCCACTACGAGCAGTACTTC.

The DNA for the CDR3 is TGTGCCAGCAGCTTGGGCGGGATGAACACTGAAGCTTTCTTT. Translation gives CASSLGGMNTEAFF. The rearrangement uses TRBV11-3 and TRBJ1-1; D remains unclear. V shed 3 bases and J shed 0 bases, with 8 bases lying between them. The CDR3 loop spans 14 amino acids. The germline CDR1 and CDR2 sequences are SGHNT and YENEEA.